This T cell receptor beta chain was sequenced during a study of T cells in Graves' hyperthyroidism and ophthalmopathy. Amplification of TCR beta CDR3 regions was performed using RNA transcripts as template. RT-PCR in the first round (using the HTBI primer set) targeted the TCR CDR3. TCRdb re-derived calls from the multiplex PCR reads in MiXCR, one entry per CDR3 protein. The sample has a few hundred thousand distinct CDR3 sequences; about 19% are singletons. The source of the PBMCs was 8 to 10 ml of fresh peripheral blood. V was shortened by 2 bases and J by 3 bases, with 8 bases between the two germline ends. Germline V gene sequence: CDR1 SGHRS, CDR2 YFSETQ. There are 13 residues in the CDR3.

The rearrangement links TRBV5-1 to TRBJ2-5; possible D gene TRBD1, 5 bases. What was sequenced was blood. The sequence came from a man over 45 with Graves' ophthalmopathy. In DNA form, the CDR3 reads TGCGCCAGCAGCTTCCAACAGGAAGAGACCCAGTACTTC. Encoded protein: CASSFQQEETQYF.